These T cell receptor beta chains were read from a single sample in a study of T-cell reconstitution after alpha-beta-depleted transplantation in children. Using its own MiXCR run on the PCR reads, TCRdb lists one record per CDR3 protein. The repertoire holds fewer than 700,000 distinct CDR3 sequences, with under 15% as singletons. The starting material was PBMCs, mostly from graft donor cells, obtained 360 days after TCRalphabeta/CD19-depleted stem cell transplant. These receptors were collected from a male patient between 5 and 17 years old who had a stem cell transplant for acute myeloid leukemia, so the T cells may come from the graft donor. Each CDR3 is given with its conserved first and last residue. The D gene is left open where the match is weak. Only some rows state a clone size, as once, few, many or a class for expanded clones.

TRBV19	TRBJ1-5	-	-	CASSIRRTTGKNSNQPQHF	TGTGCCAGTAGTATTCGGAGGACAACGGGAAAAAATAGCAATCAGCCCCAGCATTTT
TRBV4-3	TRBJ2-1	TRBD2	-	CASSQDSAGRFF	TGCGCCAGCAGCCAAGATTCAGCGGGACGGTTCTTC
TRBV29-1	TRBJ2-7	-	-	CSVAVLLSYEQYF	TGCAGCGTTGCCGTCCTGCTCTCCTACGAGCAGTACTTC
TRBV6-1	TRBJ2-4	TRBD1	few	CASRITGTGKSLAKNIQYF	TGTGCCAGCAGAATAACCGGGACAGGGAAGTCTCTAGCCAAAAACATTCAGTACTTC
TRBV29-1	TRBJ2-5	-	-	CSVVGRQETQYF	TGCAGCGTTGTAGGGCGGCAAGAGACCCAGTACTTC
TRBV11-2	TRBJ2-5	TRBD2	few	CASSKGLAGVETQYF	TGTGCCAGCAGCAAGGGACTAGCGGGAGTAGAGACCCAGTACTTC
TRBV27	TRBJ1-2	TRBD1	few	CASSLSPTGMYYGYTF	TGTGCCAGCAGTTTGTCTCCGACAGGGATGTACTATGGCTACACCTTC
TRBV6-4	TRBJ2-1	-	-	CASSEKGRSNEQFF	TGTGCCAGCAGTGAGAAGGGCAGGTCCAATGAGCAGTTCTTC
TRBV29-1	TRBJ1-1	-	-	CSVVEGNAEAFF	TGCAGCGTTGTGGAGGGGAACGCTGAAGCTTTCTTT
TRBV29-1	TRBJ2-7	-	-	CSGTGVEEQYF	TGCAGCGGGACCGGGGTCGAGGAGCAGTACTTC
TRBV5-1	TRBJ2-7	-	-	CASSLAETTYEQYF	TGCGCCAGCAGCTTGGCCGAGACCACCTACGAGCAGTACTTC
TRBV4-3	TRBJ2-3	-	-	CASSQWELADTQYF	TGCGCCAGCAGCCAATGGGAGCTGGCAGATACGCAGTATTTT
TRBV28	TRBJ2-7	TRBD1	few	CASSSTGYPYEQYF	TGTGCCAGCAGTTCGACAGGGTATCCCTACGAGCAGTACTTC
TRBV7-3	TRBJ2-7	-	-	CASSPTDKVSSYEQYF	TGTGCCAGCAGCCCAACCGACAAGGTTAGCTCCTACGAGCAGTACTTC
TRBV20-1	TRBJ1-1	-	-	CSASSLIILNTEAFF	TGCAGTGCTAGTTCTCTCATCATCTTGAACACTGAAGCTTTCTTT
TRBV29-1	TRBJ2-3	-	many	CSGGAIFSTDTQYF	TGCAGCGGCGGGGCCATATTTAGCACAGATACGCAGTATTTT
TRBV4-3	TRBJ2-3	-	few	CASRFRDESTDTQYF	TGCGCCAGCAGATTCCGGGACGAAAGCACAGATACGCAGTATTTT
TRBV20-1	TRBJ2-3	TRBD1	many	CSASGQDLADTQYF	TGCAGTGCTTCTGGACAGGACCTTGCAGATACGCAGTATTTT
TRBV5-1	TRBJ2-7	TRBD1	-	CASSLAGTGRKEQYF	TGCGCCAGCAGCCTGGCCGGGACAGGGCGTAAGGAGCAGTACTTC
TRBV7-2	TRBJ2-3	-	few	CASSPQGSTDTQYF	TGTGCCAGCAGCCCACAAGGAAGCACAGATACGCAGTATTTT
TRBV4-3	TRBJ2-7	-	few	CASSQESGIIDEQYF	TGCGCCAGCAGCCAAGAGAGCGGCATAATCGACGAGCAGTACTTC
TRBV28	TRBJ2-7	-	many	CASSLGGAAYEQYF	TGTGCCAGCAGTTTGGGGGGCGCCGCCTACGAGCAGTACTTC
TRBV30	TRBJ2-1	TRBD2	-	CAWSPSTSPLYNEQFF	TGTGCCTGGAGTCCCTCGACTAGCCCTCTCTACAATGAGCAGTTCTTC
TRBV19	TRBJ2-7	-	once	CASSGQLGKAYEQYF	TGTGCCAGTAGTGGACAGCTGGGTAAGGCCTACGAGCAGTACTTC
TRBV7-9	TRBJ2-7	-	-	CASSLEPTGEQYF	TGTGCCAGCAGCTTAGAACCCACAGGAGAGCAGTACTTC
TRBV12-3/TRBV12-4	TRBJ2-7	-	many	CASSRLYEQYF	TGTGCCAGCAGCCGGCTCTACGAGCAGTACTTC
TRBV7-3	TRBJ2-3	TRBD2	few	CASSLMPSGRLGLSTDTQYF	TGTGCCAGCAGCTTAATGCCTAGCGGGAGATTGGGACTGAGCACAGATACGCAGTATTTT
TRBV29-1	TRBJ2-1	TRBD2	few	CSVTPPSSGRLEQFF	TGCAGCGTTACTCCCCCCTCTAGCGGGAGGTTAGAGCAGTTCTTC
TRBV6-5	TRBJ2-3	-	-	CASSYSSSIPFTDTQYF	TGTGCCAGCAGTTACTCGTCGTCTATACCGTTCACAGATACGCAGTATTTT
TRBV5-1	TRBJ2-2	TRBD1	many	CASSWDRRNTGELFF	TGCGCCAGCAGCTGGGACAGGAGGAACACCGGGGAGCTGTTTTTT
TRBV7-2	TRBJ2-7	-	-	CASSLRLAEQYF	TGTGCCAGCAGCCTCAGACTGGCCGAGCAGTACTTC
TRBV9	TRBJ1-6	-	few	CASSGGGVSPLHF	TGTGCCAGCAGCGGGGGGGGCGTTTCACCCCTCCACTTT
TRBV25-1	TRBJ2-7	-	many	CASSESGYEQYF	TGTGCCAGCAGTGAGAGCGGCTACGAGCAGTACTTC
TRBV6-2/TRBV6-3	TRBJ2-7	TRBD2	-	CASGDPSGFSYEQYF	TGTGCCAGCGGGGACCCTAGCGGGTTCTCCTACGAGCAGTACTTC
TRBV12-3/TRBV12-4	TRBJ2-7	-	-	CASSPGWGWSSYEQYF	TGTGCCAGCAGCCCGGGGTGGGGTTGGAGCTCCTACGAGCAGTACTTC
TRBV12-3/TRBV12-4	TRBJ1-1	-	many	CASSLTGRTEAFF	TGTGCCAGCAGTTTAACAGGACGCACTGAAGCTTTCTTT
TRBV5-1	TRBJ1-1	TRBD1	many	CASSSDRGAEAFF	TGCGCCAGCAGCTCGGACAGGGGCGCTGAAGCTTTCTTT
TRBV5-1	TRBJ2-1	TRBD2	-	CASRGTLAGGPYNEQFF	TGCGCCTCGAGGGGAACACTAGCGGGAGGGCCGTACAATGAGCAGTTCTTC
TRBV10-3	TRBJ1-3	-	few	CAISRSAGNTIYF	TGTGCCATCAGTAGGTCGGCGGGAAACACCATATATTTT
TRBV5-1	TRBJ2-1	-	-	CASSLLAANNEQFF	TGCGCCAGCAGCTTGTTGGCAGCTAACAATGAGCAGTTCTTC
TRBV28	TRBJ1-2	-	few	CASSQTGWVNYGYTF	TGTGCCAGCAGTCAAACCGGTTGGGTGAACTATGGCTACACCTTC
TRBV20-1	TRBJ2-4	-	many	CSARADAKNIQYF	TGCAGTGCTAGGGCAGATGCCAAAAACATTCAGTACTTC
TRBV28	TRBJ2-3	-	-	CASSSPLADTQYF	TGTGCCAGCAGTTCGCCACTAGCAGATACGCAGTATTTT
TRBV4-3	TRBJ2-7	TRBD2	many	CASSQVAGSYEQYF	TGCGCCAGCAGCCAAGTAGCGGGCTCCTACGAGCAGTACTTC
TRBV29-1	TRBJ2-7	-	few	CSAASVPYEQYF	TGCAGCGCCGCTAGCGTCCCATACGAGCAGTACTTC
TRBV12-3/TRBV12-4	TRBJ2-7	-	-	CASSLAGEDYEQYF	TGTGCCAGCAGTTTAGCGGGAGAGGACTACGAGCAGTACTTC
TRBV28	TRBJ2-3	-	few	CASSRLLADTQYF	TGTGCCAGCAGCCGACTACTAGCAGATACGCAGTATTTT
TRBV15	TRBJ1-3	-	few	CATSGRDINYENTIYF	TGTGCCACCAGCGGACGGGACATAAATTACGAAAACACCATATATTTT
TRBV6-1	TRBJ2-5	-	many	CASQRGHSQETQYF	TGTGCCAGCCAACGAGGACACTCCCAAGAGACCCAGTACTTC
TRBV28	TRBJ2-1	-	-	CASTRDGNEQFF	TGTGCCAGCACCCGGGACGGTAATGAGCAGTTCTTC
TRBV9	TRBJ2-2	-	-	CASSVGGSSGGGAGELFF	TGTGCCAGCAGCGTAGGGGGGTCGTCGGGCGGAGGTGCCGGGGAGCTGTTTTTT
TRBV24-1	TRBJ2-7	-	-	CATSDSSDSLYEQYF	TGTGCCACCAGTGATTCCTCCGACAGTCTTTACGAGCAGTACTTC
TRBV20-1	TRBJ1-1	-	few	CSARKPTSNTEAFF	TGCAGTGCTCGAAAGCCTACATCGAACACTGAAGCTTTCTTT
TRBV20-1	TRBJ2-2	-	-	CSARGLIYTGELFF	TGCAGTGCTAGAGGCCTTATATACACCGGGGAGCTGTTTTTT
TRBV7-3	TRBJ2-1	-	many	CASSLDPRPSYNEQFF	TGTGCCAGCAGCTTAGACCCCAGACCCTCCTACAATGAGCAGTTCTTC
TRBV12-3/TRBV12-4	TRBJ2-2	TRBD2	few	CASSFLGSGRNTGELFF	TGTGCCAGCAGTTTTCTGGGTAGCGGGAGGAACACCGGGGAGCTGTTTTTT
TRBV18	TRBJ2-5	TRBD1	many	CASSPWDRGVETQYF	TGTGCCAGCTCACCCTGGGACAGGGGCGTGGAGACCCAGTACTTC
TRBV10-3	TRBJ2-7	-	few	CAISGGGKRDEQYF	TGTGCCATCAGTGGGGGTGGAAAAAGGGACGAGCAGTACTTC
TRBV7-2	TRBJ2-7	-	-	CASSLAGISYEQYF	TGTGCCAGCAGCTTAGCGGGGATCTCCTACGAGCAGTACTTC